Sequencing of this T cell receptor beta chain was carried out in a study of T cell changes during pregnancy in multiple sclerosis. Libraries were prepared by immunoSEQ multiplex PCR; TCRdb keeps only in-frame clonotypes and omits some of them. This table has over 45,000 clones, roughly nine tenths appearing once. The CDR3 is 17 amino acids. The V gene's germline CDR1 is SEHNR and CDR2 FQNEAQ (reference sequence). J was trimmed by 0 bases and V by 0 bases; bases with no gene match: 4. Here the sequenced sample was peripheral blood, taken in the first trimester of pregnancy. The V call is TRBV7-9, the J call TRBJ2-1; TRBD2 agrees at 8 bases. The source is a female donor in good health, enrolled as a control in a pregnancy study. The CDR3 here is CASSLAGSGSSYNEQFF. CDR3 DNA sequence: TGTGCCAGCAGCTTAGCTGGGAGCGGGAGCTCCTACAATGAGCAGTTCTTC.